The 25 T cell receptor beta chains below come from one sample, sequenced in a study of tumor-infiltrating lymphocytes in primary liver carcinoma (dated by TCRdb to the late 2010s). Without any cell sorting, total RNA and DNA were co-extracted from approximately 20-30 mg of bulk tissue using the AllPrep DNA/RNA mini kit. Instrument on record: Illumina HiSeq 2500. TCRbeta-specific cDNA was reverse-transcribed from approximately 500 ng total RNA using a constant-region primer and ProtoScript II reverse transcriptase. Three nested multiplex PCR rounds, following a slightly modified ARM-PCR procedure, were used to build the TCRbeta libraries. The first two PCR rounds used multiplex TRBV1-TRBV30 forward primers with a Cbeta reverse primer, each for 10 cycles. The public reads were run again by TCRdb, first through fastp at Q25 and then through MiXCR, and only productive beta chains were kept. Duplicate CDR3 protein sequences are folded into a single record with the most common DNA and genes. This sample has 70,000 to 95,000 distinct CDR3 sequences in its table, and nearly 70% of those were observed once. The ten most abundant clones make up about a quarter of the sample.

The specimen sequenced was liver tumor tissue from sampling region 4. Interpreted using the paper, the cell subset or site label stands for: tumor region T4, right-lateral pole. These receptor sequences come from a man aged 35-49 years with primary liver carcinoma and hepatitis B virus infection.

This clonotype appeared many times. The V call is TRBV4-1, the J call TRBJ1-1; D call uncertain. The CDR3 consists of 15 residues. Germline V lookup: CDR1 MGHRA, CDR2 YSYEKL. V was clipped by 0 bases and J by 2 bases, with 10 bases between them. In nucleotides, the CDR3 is TGCGCCAGCAGCCAAGATTACACAGCTAACACTGAAGCTTTCTTT. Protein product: CASSQDYTANTEAFF.

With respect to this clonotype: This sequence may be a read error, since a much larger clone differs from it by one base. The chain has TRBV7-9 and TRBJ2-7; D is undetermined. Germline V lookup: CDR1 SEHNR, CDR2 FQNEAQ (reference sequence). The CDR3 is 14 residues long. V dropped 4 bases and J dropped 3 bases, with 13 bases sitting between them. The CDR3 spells CASSSDVPHYEQYF. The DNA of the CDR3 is TGTGCCAGCAGCTCGGACGTCCCCCACTACGAGCAGTACTTC.

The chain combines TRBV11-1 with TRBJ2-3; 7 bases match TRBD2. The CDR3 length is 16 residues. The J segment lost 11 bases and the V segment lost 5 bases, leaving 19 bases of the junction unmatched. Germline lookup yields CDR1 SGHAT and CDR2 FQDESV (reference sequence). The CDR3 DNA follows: TGTGCCAGCAGCAAGGGACTAACGGTTAGCACAGATGTGCAGTATTTT. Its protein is CASSKGLTVSTDVQYF.

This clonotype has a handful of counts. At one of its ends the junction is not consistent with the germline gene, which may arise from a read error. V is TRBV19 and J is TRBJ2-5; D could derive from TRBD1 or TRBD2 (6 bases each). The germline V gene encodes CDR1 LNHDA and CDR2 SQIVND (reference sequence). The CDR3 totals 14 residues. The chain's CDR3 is CTSSPTGAQETQYF. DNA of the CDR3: TGTACCAGTAGCCCGACGGGGGCCCAAGAGACCCAGTACTTC.

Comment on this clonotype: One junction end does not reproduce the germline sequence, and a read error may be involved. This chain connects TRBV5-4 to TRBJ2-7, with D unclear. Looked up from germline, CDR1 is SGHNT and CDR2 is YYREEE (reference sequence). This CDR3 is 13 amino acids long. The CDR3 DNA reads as TGTGACAGCAGCACACGACCAACCTACGAGCAGTACTTC. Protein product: CDSSTRPTYEQYF.

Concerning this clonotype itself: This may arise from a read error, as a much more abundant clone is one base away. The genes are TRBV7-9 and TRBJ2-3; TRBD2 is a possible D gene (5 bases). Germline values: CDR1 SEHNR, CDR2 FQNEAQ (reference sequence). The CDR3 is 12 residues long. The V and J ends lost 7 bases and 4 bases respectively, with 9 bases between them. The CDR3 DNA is TGTGCCAGCAACCCCGGGGCAGATACGCAGTATTTT. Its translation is CASNPGADTQYF.

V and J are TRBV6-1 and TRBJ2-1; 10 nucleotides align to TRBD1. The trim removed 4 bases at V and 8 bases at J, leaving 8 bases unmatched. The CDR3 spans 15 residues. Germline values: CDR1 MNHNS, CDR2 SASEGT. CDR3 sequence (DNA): TGTGCCAGCAGTGTAAGGGCAGGGACAGGGGATGAGCAGTTCTTC. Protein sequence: CASSVRAGTGDEQFF.

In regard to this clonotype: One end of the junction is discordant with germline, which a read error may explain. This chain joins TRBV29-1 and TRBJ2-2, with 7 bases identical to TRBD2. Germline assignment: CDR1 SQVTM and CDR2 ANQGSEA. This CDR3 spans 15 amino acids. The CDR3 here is CSVEEAAGAPGGLFF. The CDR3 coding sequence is TGCAGCGTTGAAGAAGCCGCGGGAGCCCCTGGGGGGCTGTTTTTT.

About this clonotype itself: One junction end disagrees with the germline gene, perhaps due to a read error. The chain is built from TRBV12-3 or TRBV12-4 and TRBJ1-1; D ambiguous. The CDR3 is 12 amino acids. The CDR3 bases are TGTGCCAGCAGTCGCATGAACACTGAAGCTCTCTTT. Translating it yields CASSRMNTEALF.

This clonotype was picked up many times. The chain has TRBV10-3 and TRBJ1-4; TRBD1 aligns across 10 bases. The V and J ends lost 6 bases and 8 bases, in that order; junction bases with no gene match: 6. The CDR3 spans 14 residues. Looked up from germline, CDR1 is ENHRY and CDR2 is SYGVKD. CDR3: CAIRDGQGGEKLFF. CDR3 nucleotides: TGTGCCATCAGAGACGGACAGGGGGGGGAAAAACTGTTTTTT.

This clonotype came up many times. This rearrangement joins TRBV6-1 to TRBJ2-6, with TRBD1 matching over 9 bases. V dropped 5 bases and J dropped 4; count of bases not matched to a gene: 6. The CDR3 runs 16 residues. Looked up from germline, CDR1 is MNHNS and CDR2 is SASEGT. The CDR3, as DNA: TGTGCCAGCAGTCCGGGACAGGGACCCGGGGCCAACGTCCTGACTTTC. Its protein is CASSPGQGPGANVLTF.

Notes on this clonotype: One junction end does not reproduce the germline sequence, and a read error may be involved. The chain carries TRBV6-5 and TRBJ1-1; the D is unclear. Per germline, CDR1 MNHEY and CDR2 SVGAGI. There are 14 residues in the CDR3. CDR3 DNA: TGTGCCAGCAGTCCGAGACATGGAAACACTGAAGGTTTCTTT. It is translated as CASSPRHGNTEGFF.

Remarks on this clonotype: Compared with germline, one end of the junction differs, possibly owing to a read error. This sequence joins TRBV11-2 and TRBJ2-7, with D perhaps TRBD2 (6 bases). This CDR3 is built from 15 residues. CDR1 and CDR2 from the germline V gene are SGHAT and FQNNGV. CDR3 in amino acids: CARSLGGTPPYEQCF. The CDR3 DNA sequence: TGTGCCAGAAGCCTCGGCGGGACTCCACCCTACGAGCAGTGCTTC.

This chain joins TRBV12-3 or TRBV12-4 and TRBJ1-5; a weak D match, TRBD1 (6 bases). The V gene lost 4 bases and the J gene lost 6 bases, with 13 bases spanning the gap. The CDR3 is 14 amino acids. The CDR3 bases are TGTGCCAGCAGTTCTACAGGGCTTAGTCAGCCCCAGCATTTT. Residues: CASSSTGLSQPQHF.

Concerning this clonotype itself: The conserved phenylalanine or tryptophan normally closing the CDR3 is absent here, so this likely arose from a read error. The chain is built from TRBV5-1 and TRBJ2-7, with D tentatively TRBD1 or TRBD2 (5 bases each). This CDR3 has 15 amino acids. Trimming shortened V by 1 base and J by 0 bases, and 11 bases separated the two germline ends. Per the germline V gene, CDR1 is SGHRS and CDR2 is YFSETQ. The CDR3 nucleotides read TGCGCCAGCAGCTTGACAGGTGGGAGCTCCTACGAGCAGTACTTA. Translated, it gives CASSLTGGSSYEQYL.

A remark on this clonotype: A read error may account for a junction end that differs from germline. The CDR3 region is CASRGGLTEVFF. As DNA, the CDR3 is TGTGCCAGCAGAGGGGGCTTGACTGAAGTTTTCTTT. This sequence joins TRBV28 and TRBJ1-1; TRBD1 matches 7 bases. Germline CDR1 reads MDHEN; CDR2 reads SYDVKM. This CDR3 has 12 residues.

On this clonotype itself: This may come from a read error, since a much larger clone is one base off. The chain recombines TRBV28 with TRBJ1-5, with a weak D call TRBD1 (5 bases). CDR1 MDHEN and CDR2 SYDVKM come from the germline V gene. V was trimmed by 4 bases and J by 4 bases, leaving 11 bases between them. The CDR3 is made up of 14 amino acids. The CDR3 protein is CASSSSSGNQPQHF. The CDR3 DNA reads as TGTGCCAGCAGTTCGTCATCAGGGAATCAGCCCCAGCATTTT.

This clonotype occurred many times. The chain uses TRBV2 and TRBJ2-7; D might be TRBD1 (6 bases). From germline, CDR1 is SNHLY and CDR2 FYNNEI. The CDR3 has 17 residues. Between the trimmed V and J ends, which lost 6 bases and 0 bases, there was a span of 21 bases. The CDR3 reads CASRLTSGQGSSYEQYF. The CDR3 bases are TGTGCCAGCAGACTGACCTCGGGGCAGGGGAGCTCCTACGAGCAGTACTTC.

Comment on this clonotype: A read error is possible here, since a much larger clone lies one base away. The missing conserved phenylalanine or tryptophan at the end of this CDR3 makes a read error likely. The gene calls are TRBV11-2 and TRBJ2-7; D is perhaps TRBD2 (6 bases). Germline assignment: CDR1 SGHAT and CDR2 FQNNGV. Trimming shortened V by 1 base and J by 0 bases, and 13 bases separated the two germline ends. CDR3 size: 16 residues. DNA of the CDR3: TGTGCCAGCAGCTTAGGTGGGACGGGAGCCTCCTACGAGCAGTACTCC. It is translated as CASSLGGTGASYEQYS.

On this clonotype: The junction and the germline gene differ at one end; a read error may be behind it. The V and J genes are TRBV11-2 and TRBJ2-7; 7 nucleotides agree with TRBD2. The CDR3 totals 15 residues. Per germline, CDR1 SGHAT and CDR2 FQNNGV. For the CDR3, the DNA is TGTGCCAGCCGCTTAGTGGGGGGGAGCTCCTACGAGCGGTACTTT. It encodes CASRLVGGSSYERYF.

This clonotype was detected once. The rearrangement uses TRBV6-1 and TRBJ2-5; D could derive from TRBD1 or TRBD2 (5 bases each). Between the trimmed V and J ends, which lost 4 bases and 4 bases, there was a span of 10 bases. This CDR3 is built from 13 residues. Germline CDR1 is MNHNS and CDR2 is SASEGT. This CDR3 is CASSVDGTETQYF. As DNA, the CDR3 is TGTGCCAGCAGTGTGGACGGGACAGAGACCCAGTACTTC.

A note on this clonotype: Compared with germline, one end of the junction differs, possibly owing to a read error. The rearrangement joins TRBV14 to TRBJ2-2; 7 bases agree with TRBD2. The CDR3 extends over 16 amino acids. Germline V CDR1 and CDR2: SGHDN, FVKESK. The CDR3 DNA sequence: TGTGCCAACACCCCCGGGCTAGCGGCTTCCACCGGGGAGCTCTTTTTT. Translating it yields CANTPGLAASTGELFF.

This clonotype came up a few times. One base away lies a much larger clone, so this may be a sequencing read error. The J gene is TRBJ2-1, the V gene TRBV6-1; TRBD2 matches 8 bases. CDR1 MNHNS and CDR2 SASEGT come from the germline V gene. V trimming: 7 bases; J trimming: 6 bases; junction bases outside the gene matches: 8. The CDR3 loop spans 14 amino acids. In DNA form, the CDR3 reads TGTGCCAGCACCGAAGCGGGAGAAGGCAATGAGCAGTTCTTC. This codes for CASTEAGEGNEQFF.

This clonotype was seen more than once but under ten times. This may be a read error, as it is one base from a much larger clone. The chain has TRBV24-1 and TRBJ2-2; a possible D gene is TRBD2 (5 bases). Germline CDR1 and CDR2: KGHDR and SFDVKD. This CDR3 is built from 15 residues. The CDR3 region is CTTSDLARDTGELFF. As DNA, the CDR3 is TGTACCACCAGTGATTTAGCGCGGGACACCGGGGAGCTGTTTTTT.

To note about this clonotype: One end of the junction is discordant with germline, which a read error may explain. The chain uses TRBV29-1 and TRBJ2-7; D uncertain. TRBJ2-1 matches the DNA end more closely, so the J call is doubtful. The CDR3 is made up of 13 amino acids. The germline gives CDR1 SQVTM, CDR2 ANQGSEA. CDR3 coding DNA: TGCAGCGGTGAATTAACAGAATCCTACGAGCAGTTCTTC. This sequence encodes CSGELTESYEQFF.